Each of the 11 T cell receptor beta chains below was sequenced from the same sample in a study of OX40 agonist ivuxolimab in advanced cancers. Data came from immunoSEQ multiplex PCR; TCRdb stores just in-frame clones and leaves some out. This table has tens of thousands of clones, around 89% appearing once. The sequences come from CD4+ or CD8+ T cells sorted from blood, collected in a trial of the OX40 agonist ivuxolimab. The source of these receptors is an adult with an advanced solid tumor such as melanoma, head and neck, liver or kidney cancer.

A single count supports this clone. The J gene is TRBJ2-7, the V gene TRBV27, with D perhaps matching TRBD2 (5 bases). CDR1 is MNHEY, CDR2 SMNVEV, per germline (reference sequence). This CDR3 has 12 residues. The V gene lost 4 bases and the J gene lost 4 bases, with 8 bases spanning the gap. CDR3 bases: TGTGCCAGCAGTTCGACGGGATACGAGCAGTACTTC. Translation gives CASSSTGYEQYF.

CDR3 DNA sequence: TGTGCCAGCAGTTACTCGGTAGGGGGCTCCTACGAGCAGTACTTC. Encoded protein: CASSYSVGGSYEQYF. This chain uses TRBV6-5 with TRBJ2-7; tentative D call: TRBD1 (6 bases). This CDR3 is 15 amino acids long. Trimming took off 0 bases at V and 0 bases at J, with 9 bases between the two ends. Germline V gives CDR1 MNHEY, CDR2 SVGAGI.

This clone was observed a single time. V is TRBV5-6 and J is TRBJ2-1; D is undetermined. Looked up from germline, CDR1 is SGHDT and CDR2 is YYEEEE. Trimming shortened V by 0 bases and J by 6 bases, and 16 bases separated the two germline ends. CDR3 size: 16 residues. As DNA, the CDR3 is TGTGCCAGCAGCTTGGGGGCCCACAAGAGGTTCAATGAGCAGTTCTTC. It is translated as CASSLGAHKRFNEQFF.

The genes are TRBV10-1 and TRBJ2-2; 9 bases are shared with TRBD1. The CDR3 length is 16 residues. Germline CDR1 WNHNN, CDR2 SYGVQD (reference sequence). V dropped 3 bases and J dropped 5; count of bases not matched to a gene: 7. CDR3 sequence: CASSDLRTGVTGELFF. The CDR3 DNA sequence: TGCGCCAGCAGTGATTTAAGGACAGGGGTAACCGGGGAGCTGTTTTTT.

The genes are TRBV28 and TRBJ2-5; D tentatively fits TRBD1 or TRBD2 (6 bases each). The J call may not be correct, given that the DNA end is closer to TRBJ2-7. The CDR3 length is 15 residues. CDR1 is MDHEN, CDR2 SYDVKM, per germline. CDR3 residues: CASSLLGGIGHEQYF. The CDR3 DNA reads as TGTGCCAGCAGTTTGTTAGGGGGGATAGGCCACGAGCAGTACTTC.

The chain employs TRBV11-2 and TRBJ2-1, with 12 nucleotides matching TRBD2. The CDR3 consists of 16 residues. Germline CDR1 and CDR2: SGHAT and FQNNGV. V dropped 5 bases and J dropped 4; count of bases not matched to a gene: 6. CDR3 residues: CASSILAGGKYNEQFF. CDR3 bases: TGTGCCAGCAGCATACTAGCGGGAGGCAAATACAATGAGCAGTTCTTC.

DNA for the CDR3: TGTGCCATCAAGGGACTCTCGGAACAGGGGCGTAATGGGAGCGAGCAGTACTTC. Amino acid sequence: CAIKGLSEQGRNGSEQYF. The V gene is TRBV10-3, the J gene TRBJ2-7; TRBD1 might be the D (7 bases). From germline, CDR1 is ENHRY and CDR2 SYGVKD. This CDR3 region has 18 residues. Trimming took 7 bases from V and 6 from J, leaving 31 bases between them.

This clone appeared once. The chain uses TRBV7-3 and TRBJ2-3, with 7 nucleotides matching TRBD2. Unmatched junction bases numbered 9, after V lost 8 bases and J lost 4 bases. The CDR3 spans 14 residues. Germline values: CDR1 SGHTA, CDR2 FQGTGA. CDR3 residues: CASAPAGEADTQYF. As DNA, the CDR3 is TGTGCCAGCGCACCTGCGGGGGAGGCAGATACGCAGTATTTT.

V is TRBV7-9 and J is TRBJ2-3; D perhaps matches TRBD2 (5 bases). The CDR3 is 16 amino acids. Trimming removed 2 bases from V and 2 bases from J, with 14 bases in between. Per germline, CDR1 SEHNR and CDR2 FQNEAQ (reference sequence). Here the CDR3 reads CASSLTERDNTDTQYF. The CDR3 bases are TGTGCCAGCAGCTTAACAGAGAGGGATAACACAGATACGCAGTATTTT. Using reference TRBV7-9 and TRBJ2-3 for the parts outside the CDR3, the full variable domain is DTGVSQNPRHKITKRGQNVTFRCDPISEHNRLYWYRQTLGQGPEFLTYFQNEAQLEKSRLLSDRFSAERPKGSFSTLEIQRTEQGDSAMYLCASSLTERDNTDTQYFGPGTRLTVL.

The chain employs TRBV19 and TRBJ2-1; D might be TRBD1 or TRBD2, each matching 5 bases. The V gene's germline CDR1 is LNHDA and CDR2 SQIVND (reference sequence). The V end lost 4 bases, the J end lost 8 bases, and 15 bases lay between the germline ends. The CDR3 consists of 14 residues. The CDR3 spells CASSTAELGDEQFF. The CDR3 coding sequence is TGTGCCAGTAGTACTGCGGAGCTGGGGGATGAGCAGTTCTTC.

This clone was detected only a few times. The CDR3 DNA sequence: TGCGCCAGCAGGGGTCCACTTGGGACAGATACGCAGTATTTT. The encoded protein is CASRGPLGTDTQYF. The chain uses TRBV4-1 and TRBJ2-3; D gene ambiguous. CDR3 length: 14 residues. In germline, CDR1 is MGHRA, CDR2 YSYEKL. Deletions cut 6 bases from V and 3 bases from J, with 13 bases between.